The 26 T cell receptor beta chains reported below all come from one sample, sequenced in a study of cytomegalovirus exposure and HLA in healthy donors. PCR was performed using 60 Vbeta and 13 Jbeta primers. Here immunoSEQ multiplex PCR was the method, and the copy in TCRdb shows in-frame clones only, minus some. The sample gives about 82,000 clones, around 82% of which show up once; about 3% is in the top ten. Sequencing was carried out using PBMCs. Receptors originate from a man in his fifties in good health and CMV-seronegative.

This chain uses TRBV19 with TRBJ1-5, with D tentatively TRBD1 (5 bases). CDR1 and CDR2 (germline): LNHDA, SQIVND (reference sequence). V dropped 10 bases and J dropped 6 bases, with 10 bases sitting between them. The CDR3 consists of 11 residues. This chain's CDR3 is CATGRTQPQHF. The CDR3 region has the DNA TGTGCCACAGGGAGGACTCAGCCCCAGCATTTT.

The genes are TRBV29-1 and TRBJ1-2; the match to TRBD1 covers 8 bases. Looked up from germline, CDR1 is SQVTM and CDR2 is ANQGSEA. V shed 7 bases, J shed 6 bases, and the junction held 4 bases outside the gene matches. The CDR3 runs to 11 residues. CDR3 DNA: TGCAGCGGTGGACAGGGAGATGGCTACACCTTC. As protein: CSGGQGDGYTF. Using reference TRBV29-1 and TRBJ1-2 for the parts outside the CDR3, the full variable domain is SAVISQKPSRDICQRGTSLTIQCQVDSQVTMMFWYRQQPGQSLTLIATANQGSEATYESGFVIDKFPISRPNLTFSTLTVSNMSPEDSSIYLCSGGQGDGYTFGSGTRLTVV.

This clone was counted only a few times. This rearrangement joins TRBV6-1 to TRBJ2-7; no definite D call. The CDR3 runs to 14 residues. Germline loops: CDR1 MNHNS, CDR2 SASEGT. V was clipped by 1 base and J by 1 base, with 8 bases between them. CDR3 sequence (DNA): TGTGCCAGCAGTGAAGACCCGAGATCCTACGAGCAGTACTTC. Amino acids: CASSEDPRSYEQYF.

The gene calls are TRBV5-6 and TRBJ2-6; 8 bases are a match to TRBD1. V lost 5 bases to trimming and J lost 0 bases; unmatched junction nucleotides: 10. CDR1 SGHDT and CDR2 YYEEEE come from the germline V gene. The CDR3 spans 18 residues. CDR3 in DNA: TGTGCCAGCAGACTACTCGGGACAGGCTACTCTGGGGCCAACGTCCTGACTTTC. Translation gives CASRLLGTGYSGANVLTF. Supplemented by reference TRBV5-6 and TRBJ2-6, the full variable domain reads DAGVTQSPTHLIKTRGQQVTLRCSPKSGHDTVSWYQQALGQGPQFIFQYYEEEERQRGNFPDRFSGHQFPNYSSELNVNALLLGDSALYLCASRLLGTGYSGANVLTFGAGSRLTVL.

CDR3 loop: CASSTTGASTGELFF. The CDR3 coding sequence is TGCGCCAGCAGCACTACAGGGGCGAGCACCGGGGAGCTGTTTTTT. The chain employs TRBV5-1 and TRBJ2-2; 7 bases line up with TRBD1. Losses at the gene ends were 4 bases for V and 4 bases for J; bases not matched to a gene: 7. CDR3 length: 15 residues. CDR1 is SGHRS, CDR2 YFSETQ, per germline.

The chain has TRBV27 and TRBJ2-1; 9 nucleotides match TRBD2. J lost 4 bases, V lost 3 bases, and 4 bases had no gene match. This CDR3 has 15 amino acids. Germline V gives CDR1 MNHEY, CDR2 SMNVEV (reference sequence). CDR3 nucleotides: TGTGCCAGCAGTTTGGGACTAGCCGGATACAATGAGCAGTTCTTC. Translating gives CASSLGLAGYNEQFF.

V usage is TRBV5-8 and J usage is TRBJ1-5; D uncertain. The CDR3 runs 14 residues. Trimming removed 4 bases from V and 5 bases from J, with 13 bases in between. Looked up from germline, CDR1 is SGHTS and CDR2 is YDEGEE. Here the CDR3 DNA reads TGTGCCAGCAGCCCGGGGAGGGTTGATCAGCCCCAGCATTTT. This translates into CASSPGRVDQPQHF.

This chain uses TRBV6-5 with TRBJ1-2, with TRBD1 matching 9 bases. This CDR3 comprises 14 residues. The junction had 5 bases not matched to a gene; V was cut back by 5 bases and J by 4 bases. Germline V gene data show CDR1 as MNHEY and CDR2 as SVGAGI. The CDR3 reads CASSEQGARYGYTF. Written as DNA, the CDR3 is TGTGCCAGCAGTGAACAGGGGGCTCGCTATGGCTACACCTTC.

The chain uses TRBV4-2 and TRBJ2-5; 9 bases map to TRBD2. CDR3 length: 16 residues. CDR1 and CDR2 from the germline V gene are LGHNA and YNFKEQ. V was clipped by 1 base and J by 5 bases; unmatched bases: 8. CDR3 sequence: CASSQAGTSRDETQYF. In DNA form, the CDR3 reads TGTGCCAGCAGCCAAGCCGGGACTAGCAGGGACGAGACCCAGTACTTC.

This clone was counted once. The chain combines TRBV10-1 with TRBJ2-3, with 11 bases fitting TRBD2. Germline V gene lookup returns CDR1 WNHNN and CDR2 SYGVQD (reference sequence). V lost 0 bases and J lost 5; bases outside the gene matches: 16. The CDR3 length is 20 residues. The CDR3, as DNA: TGCGCCAGCAGTGAGTCCTCTGACTATAGCGGGGGGGCGGGAGTAGATACGCAGTATTTT. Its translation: CASSESSDYSGGAGVDTQYF.

The CDR3 coding sequence is TGCGCCAGCAGCCAAGGGGGACTGGGCTCCAGCTCCTACGAGCAGTACTTC. This encodes CASSQGGLGSSSYEQYF. The rearrangement uses TRBV4-1 and TRBJ2-7; tentative D call: TRBD2 (6 bases). The CDR3 extends over 17 amino acids. Germline assignment: CDR1 MGHRA and CDR2 YSYEKL. Trimming cost V 1 base and J 0 bases, with 16 bases left between them.

DNA of the CDR3: TGTGCCAACCCAGGGGGCAATTCACCCCTCCACTTT. Its translation: CANPGGNSPLHF. The V and J genes are TRBV19 and TRBJ1-6; TRBD1 matches at 8 bases. Germline V gene sequence: CDR1 LNHDA, CDR2 SQIVND (reference sequence). The CDR3 spans 12 residues. The V segment lost 10 bases and the J segment 7 bases; nucleotides outside the gene matches: 3. Full variable domain (outside the CDR3, taken from reference TRBV19 and TRBJ1-6): DGGITQSPKYLFRKEGQNVTLSCEQNLNHDAMYWYRQDPGQGLRLIYYSQIVNDFQKGDIAEGYSVSREKKESFPLTVTSAQKNPTAFYLCANPGGNSPLHFGNGTRLTVT.

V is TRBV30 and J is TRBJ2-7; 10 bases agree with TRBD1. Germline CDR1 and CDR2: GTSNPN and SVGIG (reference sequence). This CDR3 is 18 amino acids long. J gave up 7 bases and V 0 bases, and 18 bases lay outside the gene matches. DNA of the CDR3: TGTGCCTGGAGTGTAAAAGACAGGGGGCGCCACCGTGGGGGGGAGCAGTACTTC. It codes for CAWSVKDRGRHRGGEQYF.

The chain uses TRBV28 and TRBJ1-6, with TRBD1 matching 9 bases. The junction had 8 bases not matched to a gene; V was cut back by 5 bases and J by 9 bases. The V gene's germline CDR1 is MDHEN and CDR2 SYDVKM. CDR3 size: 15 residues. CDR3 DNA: TGTGCCAGCAGTGACACAGGGGGCGCGAGTTCACCCCTCCACTTT. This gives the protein CASSDTGGASSPLHF.

The CDR3 nucleotides read TGCGCCAGCAGCCAAGAGGCCGGGGGTAAGACCCAGTACTTC. It yields the protein CASSQEAGGKTQYF. The chain recombines TRBV4-1 with TRBJ2-5; a weak D match, TRBD2 (6 bases). The CDR3 has 14 amino acids. CDR1 and CDR2 (germline): MGHRA, YSYEKL. V was trimmed by 0 bases and J by 6 bases, leaving 11 bases between them.

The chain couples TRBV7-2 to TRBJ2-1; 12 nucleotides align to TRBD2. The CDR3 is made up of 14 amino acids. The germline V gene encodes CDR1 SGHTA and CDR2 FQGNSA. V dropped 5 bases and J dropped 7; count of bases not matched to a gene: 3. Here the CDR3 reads CASSVTSGGNEQFF. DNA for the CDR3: TGTGCCAGCAGCGTAACTAGCGGGGGGAATGAGCAGTTCTTC.

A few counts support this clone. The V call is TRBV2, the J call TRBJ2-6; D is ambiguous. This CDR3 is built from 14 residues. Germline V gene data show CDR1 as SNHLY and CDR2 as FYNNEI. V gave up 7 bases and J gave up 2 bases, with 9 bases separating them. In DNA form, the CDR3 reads TGTGCCAGCAACTCAGGTACTGGGGCCAACGTCCTGACTTTC. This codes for CASNSGTGANVLTF. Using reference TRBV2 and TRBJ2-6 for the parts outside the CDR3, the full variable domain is EPEVTQTPSHQVTQMGQEVILRCVPISNHLYFYWYRQILGQKVEFLVSFYNNEISEKSEIFDDQFSVERPDGSNFTLKIRSTKLEDSAMYFCASNSGTGANVLTFGAGSRLTVL.

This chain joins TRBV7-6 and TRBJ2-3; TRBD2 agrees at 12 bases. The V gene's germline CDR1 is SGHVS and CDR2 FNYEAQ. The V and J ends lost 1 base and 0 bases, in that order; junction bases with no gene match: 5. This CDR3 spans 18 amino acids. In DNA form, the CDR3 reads TGTGCCAGCAGCTTAGTTCTAGCGGGGGGGAGAAGCACAGATACGCAGTATTTT. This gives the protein CASSLVLAGGRSTDTQYF.

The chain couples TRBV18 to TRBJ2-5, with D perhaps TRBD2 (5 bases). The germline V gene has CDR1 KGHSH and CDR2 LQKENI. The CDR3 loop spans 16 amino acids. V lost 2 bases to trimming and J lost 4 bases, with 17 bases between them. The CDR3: CASSPGQRLSAETQYF. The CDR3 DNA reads TGTGCCAGCTCACCAGGCCAACGACTAAGCGCAGAGACCCAGTACTTC.

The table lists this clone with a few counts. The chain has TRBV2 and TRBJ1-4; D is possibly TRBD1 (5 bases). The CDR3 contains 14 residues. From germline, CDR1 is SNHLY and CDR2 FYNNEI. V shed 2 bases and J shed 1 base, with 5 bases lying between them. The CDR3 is CASSEQGTNEKLFF. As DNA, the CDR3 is TGTGCCAGCAGTGAACAGGGAACTAATGAAAAACTGTTTTTT.

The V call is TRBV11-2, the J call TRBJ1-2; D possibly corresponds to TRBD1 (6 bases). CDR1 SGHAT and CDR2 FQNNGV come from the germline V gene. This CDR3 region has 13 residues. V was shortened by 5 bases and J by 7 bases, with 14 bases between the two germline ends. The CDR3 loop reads CASSQVGALGYTF. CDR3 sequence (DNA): TGTGCCAGCAGCCAGGTGGGGGCGCTTGGCTACACCTTC.

CDR3 sequence: CASSSQGYEQYF. In DNA, the CDR3 is TGTGCCAGCAGCTCCCAGGGTTACGAGCAGTACTTC. This chain uses TRBV7-9 with TRBJ2-7, with TRBD1 as a possible D gene (5 bases). Germline-derived CDR1 and CDR2 are SEHNR and FQNEAQ (reference sequence). The germline V and J ends were trimmed by 4 bases and 4 bases, with 8 bases remaining between them. This CDR3 has 12 amino acids.

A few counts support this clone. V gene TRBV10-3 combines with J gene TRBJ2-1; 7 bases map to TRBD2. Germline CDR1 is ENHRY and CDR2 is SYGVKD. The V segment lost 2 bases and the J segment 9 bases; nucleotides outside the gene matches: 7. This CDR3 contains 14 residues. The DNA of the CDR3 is TGTGCCATCAGTGAGAACCCACGCGGGGGTGAGCAGTTCTTC. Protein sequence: CAISENPRGGEQFF.

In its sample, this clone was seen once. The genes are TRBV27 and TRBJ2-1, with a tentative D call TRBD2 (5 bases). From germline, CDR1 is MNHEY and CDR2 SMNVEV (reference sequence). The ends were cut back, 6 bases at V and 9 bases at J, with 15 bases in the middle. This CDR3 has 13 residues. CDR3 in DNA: TGTGCCAGCAGCCTCACCCCCCTAGCTGAGCAGTTCTTC. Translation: CASSLTPLAEQFF.

CDR3: CASSPSNAVELFF. DNA for the CDR3: TGTGCCAGCTCACCGTCGAACGCGGTTGAACTGTTTTTT. The chain is built from TRBV18 and TRBJ1-4; D unclear. The CDR3 runs 13 residues. Germline assignment: CDR1 KGHSH and CDR2 LQKENI. Trimming shortened V by 3 bases and J by 12 bases, and 14 bases separated the two germline ends.

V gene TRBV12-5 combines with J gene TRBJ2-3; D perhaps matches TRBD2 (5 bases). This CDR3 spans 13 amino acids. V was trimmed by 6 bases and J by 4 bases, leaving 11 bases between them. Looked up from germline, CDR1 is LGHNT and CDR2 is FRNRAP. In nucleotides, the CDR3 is TGTGCTAGTGGAACTAGGTTCGCAGATACGCAGTATTTT. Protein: CASGTRFADTQYF. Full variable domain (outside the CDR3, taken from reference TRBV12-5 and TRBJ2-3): DARVTQTPRHKVTEMGQEVTMRCQPILGHNTVFWYRQTMMQGLELLAYFRNRAPLDDSGMPKDRFSAEMPDATLATLKIQPSEPRDSAVYFCASGTRFADTQYFGPGTRLTVL.